This T cell receptor (beta chain) came from a study of control samples from healthy donors and cancer patients (dated by TCRdb to the early 2020s). Preparation of the library involved the immunoSEQ multiplex PCR assay. The table comes from immuneACCESS by way of TCRdb, which keeps in-frame sequences with V and J called. Part of the clones is missing from these tables; in studies checked, under half for an unresolved V gene and the rest for unknown reasons. This sample comprises over 80,000 clones, 91% of them detected only once. The ten top clones hold around a sixth of the sample. The cysteine opens and the phenylalanine closes a CDR3 of 16 amino acids. The CDR3 DNA has 48 bases and is translated from base 1. V lost 0 bases and J lost 3 bases, and the count of bases not matched to a germline gene is 7. Based on the germline V gene (reference sequence), the CDR1 and CDR2 sequences are WNHNN and SYGVQD.

This clone occurred once. No antigen is known for it. Base qualities are missing; no much larger clone stands one base away. This TCR derives from a man under 40 in good health. Sequencing was carried out using blood. The sequence links TRBV10-1 to TRBJ2-5; TRBD2 matches 7 bases in the middle. Here the CDR3 is given as CASSESGGLRKETQYF. In nucleotides, the sequence is TGCGCCAGCAGTGAGTCGGGAGGGCTTAGGAAAGAGACCCAGTACTTC.